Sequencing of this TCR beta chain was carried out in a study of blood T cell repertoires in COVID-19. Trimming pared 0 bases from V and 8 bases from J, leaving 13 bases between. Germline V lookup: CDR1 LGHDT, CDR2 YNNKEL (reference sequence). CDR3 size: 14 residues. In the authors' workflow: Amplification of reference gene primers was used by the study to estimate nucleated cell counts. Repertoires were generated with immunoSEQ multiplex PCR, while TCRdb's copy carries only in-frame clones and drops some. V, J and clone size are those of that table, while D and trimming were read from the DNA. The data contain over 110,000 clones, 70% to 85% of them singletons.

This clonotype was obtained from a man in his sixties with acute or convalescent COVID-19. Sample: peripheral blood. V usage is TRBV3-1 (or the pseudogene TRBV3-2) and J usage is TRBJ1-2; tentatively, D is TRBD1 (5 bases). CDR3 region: CASSQDRQRRGYTF. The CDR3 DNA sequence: TGTGCCAGCAGCCAAGATCGACAGAGACGGGGCTACACCTTC.